This T cell receptor beta chain is from a study of blood T cell repertoires in COVID-19. About the study: PBMCs, B-cell-depleted T cells, or T cells were the source of the cDNA or gDNA that made up the material.

Grouping used clinical history reported by participants in a survey and questionnaire. Among Cohort 3 donors, those recovered had two negative PCRs, clearance, or symptom resolution. Under the authors' procedure: Quantification of nucleated cells was approximated via reference gene primer amplification. The assay was immunoSEQ multiplex PCR, and TCRdb's table has in-frame clones only and misses some. V, J and clone size are those of that table, while D and trimming were read from the DNA. The table lists 300,000 to 350,000 clones, more than 75% of them singletons. Germline CDR1 is SGHTA and CDR2 is FQGNSA. V was pared by 6 bases and J by 4 bases, with 4 bases of the junction left unmatched. The CDR3 runs to 13 residues.

Sequences were obtained from PBMCs or T cells enriched from blood (not recorded which). The chain couples TRBV7-2 to TRBJ1-2; 8 nucleotides align to TRBD1. The sequence derives from a woman in her 30s who had recovered from COVID-19. The CDR3 reads CASSLQGGYGYTF. The CDR3 DNA reads as TGTGCCAGCAGTTTACAGGGGGGCTATGGCTACACCTTC.